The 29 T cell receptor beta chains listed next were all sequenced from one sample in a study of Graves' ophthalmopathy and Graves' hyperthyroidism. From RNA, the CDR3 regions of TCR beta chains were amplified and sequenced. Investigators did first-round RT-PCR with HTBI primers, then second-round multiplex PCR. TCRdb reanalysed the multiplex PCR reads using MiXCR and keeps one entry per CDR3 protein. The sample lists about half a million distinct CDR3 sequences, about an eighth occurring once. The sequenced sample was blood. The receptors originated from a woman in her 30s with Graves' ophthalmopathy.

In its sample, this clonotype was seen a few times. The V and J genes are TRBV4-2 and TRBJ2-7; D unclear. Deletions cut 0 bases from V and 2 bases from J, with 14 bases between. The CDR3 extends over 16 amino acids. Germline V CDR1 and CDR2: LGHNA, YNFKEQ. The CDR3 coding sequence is TGTGCCAGCAGCCAAGATACGGCAGTTTATGCCTACGAGCAGTACTTC. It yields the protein CASSQDTAVYAYEQYF.

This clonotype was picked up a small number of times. In nucleotides, the CDR3 is TGTGCCAGCAGATATAACAGGGGTCCGTACCAAGAGACCCAGTACTTC. Translating gives CASRYNRGPYQETQYF. The chain is built from TRBV11-2 and TRBJ2-5; 7 positions agree with TRBD1. This CDR3 region has 16 residues. J lost 0 bases, V lost 6 bases, and 10 bases had no gene match. Looked up from germline, CDR1 is SGHAT and CDR2 is FQNNGV.

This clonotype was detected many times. The CDR3 DNA reads TGCAGTGCTAGTCTTTCGGGGGGGGGCGGAAAGACCCAGTACTTC. It translates to CSASLSGGGGKTQYF. The gene calls are TRBV20-1 and TRBJ2-5; 8 positions agree with TRBD2. Germline CDR1 and CDR2: DFQATT and SNEGSKA (reference sequence). The CDR3 is 15 amino acids. V trimming: 3 bases; J trimming: 6 bases; junction bases outside the gene matches: 12.

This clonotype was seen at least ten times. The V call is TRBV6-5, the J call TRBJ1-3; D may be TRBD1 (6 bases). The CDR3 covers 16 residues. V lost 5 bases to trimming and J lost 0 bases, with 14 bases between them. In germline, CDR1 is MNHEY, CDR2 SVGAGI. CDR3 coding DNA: TGTGCCAGCAGTCGAGACAGGTGGACCTCTGGAAACACCATATATTTT. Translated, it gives CASSRDRWTSGNTIYF.

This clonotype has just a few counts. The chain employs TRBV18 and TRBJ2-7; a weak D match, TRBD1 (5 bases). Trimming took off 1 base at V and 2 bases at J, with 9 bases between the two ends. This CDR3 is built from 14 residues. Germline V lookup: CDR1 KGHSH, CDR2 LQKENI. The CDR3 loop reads CASSPQDTTYEQYF. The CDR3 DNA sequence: TGTGCCAGCTCACCACAGGACACCACCTACGAGCAGTACTTC.

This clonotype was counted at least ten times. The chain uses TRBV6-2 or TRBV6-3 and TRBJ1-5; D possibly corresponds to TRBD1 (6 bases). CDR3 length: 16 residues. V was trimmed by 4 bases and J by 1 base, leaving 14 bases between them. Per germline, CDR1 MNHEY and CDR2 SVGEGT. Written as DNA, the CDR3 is TGTGCCAGCAGTTCTCCCCTCACAGGGAGCAATCAGCCCCAGCATTTT. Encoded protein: CASSSPLTGSNQPQHF.

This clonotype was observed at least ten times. In nucleotides, the CDR3 is TGCAGCGATGGGACAGGGGAAATTAGAACTGAAGCTTTCTTT. Residues: CSDGTGEIRTEAFF. The rearrangement uses TRBV29-1 and TRBJ1-1; 10 positions match TRBD1. V dropped 7 bases and J dropped 5; count of bases not matched to a gene: 10. The CDR3 consists of 14 residues. Germline V lookup: CDR1 SQVTM, CDR2 ANQGSEA.

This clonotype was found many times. In DNA form, the CDR3 reads TGCAGTGCTACCAGCCACAGTGACTACGAGCAGTACTTC. This codes for CSATSHSDYEQYF. The chain employs TRBV20-1 and TRBJ2-7, with no clear D. The ends were cut back, 4 bases at V and 3 bases at J, with 13 bases in the middle. CDR1 and CDR2 from the germline V gene are DFQATT and SNEGSKA (reference sequence). This CDR3 region has 13 residues.

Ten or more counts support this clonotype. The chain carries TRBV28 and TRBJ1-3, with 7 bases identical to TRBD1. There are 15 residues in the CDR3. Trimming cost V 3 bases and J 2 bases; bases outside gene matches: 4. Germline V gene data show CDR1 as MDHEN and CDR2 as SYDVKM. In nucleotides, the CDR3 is TGTGCCAGCAGTTTTTACAGGGGACCTGGAAACACCATATATTTT. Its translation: CASSFYRGPGNTIYF.

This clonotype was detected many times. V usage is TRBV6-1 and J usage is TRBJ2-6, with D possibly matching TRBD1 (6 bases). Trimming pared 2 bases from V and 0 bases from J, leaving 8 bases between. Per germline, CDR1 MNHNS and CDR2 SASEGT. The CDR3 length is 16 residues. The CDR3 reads CASSEMTGSGANVLTF. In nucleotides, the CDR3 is TGTGCCAGCAGTGAAATGACAGGCTCTGGGGCCAACGTCCTGACTTTC.

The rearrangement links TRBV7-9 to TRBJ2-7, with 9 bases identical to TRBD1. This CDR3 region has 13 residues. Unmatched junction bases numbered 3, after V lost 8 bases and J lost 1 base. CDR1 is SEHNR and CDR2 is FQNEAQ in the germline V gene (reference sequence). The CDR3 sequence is CASEGTGSYEQYF. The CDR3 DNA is TGTGCCAGCGAGGGGACAGGGTCCTACGAGCAGTACTTC.

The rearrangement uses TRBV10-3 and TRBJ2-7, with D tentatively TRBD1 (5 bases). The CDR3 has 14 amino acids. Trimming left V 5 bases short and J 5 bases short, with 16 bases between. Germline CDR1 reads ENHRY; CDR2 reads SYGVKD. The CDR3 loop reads CAISRQGGQDEQYF. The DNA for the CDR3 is TGTGCCATCAGTCGGCAGGGTGGCCAGGACGAGCAGTACTTC.

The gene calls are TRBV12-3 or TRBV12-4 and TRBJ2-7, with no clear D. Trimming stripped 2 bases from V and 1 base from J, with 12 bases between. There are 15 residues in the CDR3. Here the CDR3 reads CASSLSGLLSYEQYF. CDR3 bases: TGTGCCAGCAGTTTATCCGGCCTTTTGTCCTACGAGCAGTACTTC.

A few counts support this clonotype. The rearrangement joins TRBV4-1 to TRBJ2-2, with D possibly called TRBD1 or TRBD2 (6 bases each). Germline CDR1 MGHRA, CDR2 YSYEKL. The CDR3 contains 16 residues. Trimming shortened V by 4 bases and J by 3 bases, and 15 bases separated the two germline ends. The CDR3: CASSLQQGGDTGELFF. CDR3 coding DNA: TGCGCCAGCAGCCTTCAACAGGGAGGAGACACCGGGGAGCTGTTTTTT.

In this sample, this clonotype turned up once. Written as DNA, the CDR3 is TGTGCCAGCGGATCGGGCAGAGAAGCTTTCTTT. As protein: CASGSGREAFF. The chain joins TRBV28 to TRBJ1-1; D call uncertain. The CDR3 length is 11 residues. Germline V gene sequence: CDR1 MDHEN, CDR2 SYDVKM. Trimming removed 8 bases from V and 8 bases from J, with 12 bases in between.

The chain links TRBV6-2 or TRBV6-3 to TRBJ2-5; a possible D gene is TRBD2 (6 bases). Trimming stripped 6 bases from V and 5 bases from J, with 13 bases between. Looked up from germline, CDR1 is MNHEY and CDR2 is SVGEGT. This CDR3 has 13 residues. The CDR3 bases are TGTGCCAGCAGCCAGACTAGGGAGGAGACCCAGTACTTC. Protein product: CASSQTREETQYF.

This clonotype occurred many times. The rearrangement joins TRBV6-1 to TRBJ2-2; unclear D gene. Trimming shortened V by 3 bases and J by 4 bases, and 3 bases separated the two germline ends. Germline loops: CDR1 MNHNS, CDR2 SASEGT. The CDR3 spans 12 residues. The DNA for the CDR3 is TGTGCCAGCAGTGAGGTCACCGGGGAGCTGTTTTTT. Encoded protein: CASSEVTGELFF.

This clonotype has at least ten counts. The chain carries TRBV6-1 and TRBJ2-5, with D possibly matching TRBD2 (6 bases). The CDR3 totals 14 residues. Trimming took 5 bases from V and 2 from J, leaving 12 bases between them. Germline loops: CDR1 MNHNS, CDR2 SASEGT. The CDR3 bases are TGTGCCAGCAGTCCTGGCGGGGAGCAAGAGACCCAGTACTTC. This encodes CASSPGGEQETQYF.

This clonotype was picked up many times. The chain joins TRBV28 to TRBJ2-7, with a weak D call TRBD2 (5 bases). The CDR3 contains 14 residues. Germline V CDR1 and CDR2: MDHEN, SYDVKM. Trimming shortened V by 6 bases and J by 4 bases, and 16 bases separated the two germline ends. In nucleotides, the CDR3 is TGTGCCAGCAGGGACTCTTCGAGGAGGTACGAGCAGTACTTC. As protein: CASRDSSRRYEQYF.

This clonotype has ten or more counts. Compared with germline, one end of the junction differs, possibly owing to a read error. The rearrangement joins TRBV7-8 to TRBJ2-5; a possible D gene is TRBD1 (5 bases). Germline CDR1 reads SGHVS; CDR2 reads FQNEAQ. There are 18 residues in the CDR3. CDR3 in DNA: TGTGCCAGCAGCATAGCCAGGGCCTTCTCCCCTCTCCAAGAGACCCAGTACTTC. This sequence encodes CASSIARAFSPLQETQYF.

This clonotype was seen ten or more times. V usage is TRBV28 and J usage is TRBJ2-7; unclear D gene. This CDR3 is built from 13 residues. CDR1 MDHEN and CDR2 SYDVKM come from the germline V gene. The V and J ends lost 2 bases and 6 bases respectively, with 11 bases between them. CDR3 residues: CASSLKYGLEQYF. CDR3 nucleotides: TGTGCCAGCAGTTTAAAGTATGGGCTCGAGCAGTACTTC.

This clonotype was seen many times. CDR3 nucleotide sequence: TGTGCCAGCAGTTCCCAAGGATCACCCCTCCACTTT. Its protein is CASSSQGSPLHF. The chain links TRBV12-3 or TRBV12-4 to TRBJ1-6, with D uncertain. The CDR3 is 12 amino acids. The V end lost 4 bases, the J end lost 10 bases, and 8 bases lay between the germline ends.

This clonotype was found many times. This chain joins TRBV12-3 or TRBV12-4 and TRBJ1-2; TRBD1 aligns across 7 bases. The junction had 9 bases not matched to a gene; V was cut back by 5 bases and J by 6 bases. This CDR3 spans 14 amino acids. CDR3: CASSRADRAHGYTF. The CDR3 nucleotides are TGTGCCAGCAGTCGTGCCGACAGGGCGCATGGCTACACCTTC.

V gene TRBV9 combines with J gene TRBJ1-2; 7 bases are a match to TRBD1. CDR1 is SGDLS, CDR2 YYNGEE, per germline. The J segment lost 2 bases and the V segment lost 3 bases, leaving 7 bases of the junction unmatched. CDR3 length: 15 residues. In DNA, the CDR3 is TGTGCCAGCAGCGACTGGACAGGTATGAACTATGGCTACACCTTC. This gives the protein CASSDWTGMNYGYTF.

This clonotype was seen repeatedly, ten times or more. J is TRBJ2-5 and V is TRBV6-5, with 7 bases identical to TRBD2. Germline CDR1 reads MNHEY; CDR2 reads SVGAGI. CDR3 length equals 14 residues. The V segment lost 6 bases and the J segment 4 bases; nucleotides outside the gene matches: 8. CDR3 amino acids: CASRRGGSGETQYF. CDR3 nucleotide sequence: TGTGCCAGCAGGCGGGGCGGGAGCGGAGAGACCCAGTACTTC.

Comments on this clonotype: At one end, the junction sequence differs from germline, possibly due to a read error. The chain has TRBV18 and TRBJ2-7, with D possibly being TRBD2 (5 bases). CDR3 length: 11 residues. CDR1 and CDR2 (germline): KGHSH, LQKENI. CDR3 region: CASSVSWEQCF. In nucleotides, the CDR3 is TGTGCCAGCTCAGTGAGTTGGGAGCAGTGCTTC.

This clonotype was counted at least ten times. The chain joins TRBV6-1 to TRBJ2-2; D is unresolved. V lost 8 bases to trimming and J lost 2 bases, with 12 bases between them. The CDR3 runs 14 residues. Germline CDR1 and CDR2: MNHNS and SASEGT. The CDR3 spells CASEPPDNTGELFF. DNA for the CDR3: TGTGCCAGCGAACCCCCAGATAACACCGGGGAGCTGTTTTTT.

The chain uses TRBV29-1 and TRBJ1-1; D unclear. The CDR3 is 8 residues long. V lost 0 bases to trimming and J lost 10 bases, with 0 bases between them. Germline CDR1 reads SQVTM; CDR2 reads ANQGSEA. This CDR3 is CSVEEAFF. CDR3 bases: TGCAGCGTTGAAGAAGCTTTCTTT.

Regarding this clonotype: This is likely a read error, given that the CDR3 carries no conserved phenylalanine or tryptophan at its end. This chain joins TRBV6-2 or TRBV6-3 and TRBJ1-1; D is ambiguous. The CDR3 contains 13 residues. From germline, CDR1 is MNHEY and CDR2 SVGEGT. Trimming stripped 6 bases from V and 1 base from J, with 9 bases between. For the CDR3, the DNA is TGTGCCAGCAGATACGTGGGGAACACTGAAGCTTTCTAT. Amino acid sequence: CASRYVGNTEAFY.